This entry describes one TCR beta chain. The assay was immunoSEQ multiplex PCR, and TCRdb's table has in-frame clones only and misses some. The sample contains 100,000 to 150,000 clones, 85% to 95% of which appear only once. The data were taken from a study of T cell responses to AZD1222 COVID-19 vaccine. Per the germline V gene, CDR1 is SGHRS and CDR2 is YFSETQ. The CDR3 extends over 15 amino acids. Germline trimming cut 2 bases from V and 6 bases from J; bases unmatched to any gene: 5. Second doses that came at about 4 or about 12 weeks were put together. The clonotype originates from an adult who received the AZD1222 COVID-19 vaccine. The sample in question was peripheral blood, obtained 28 days after the second AZD1222 dose. This chain connects TRBV5-1 to TRBJ2-2; 9 bases are shared with TRBD1. CDR3 coding DNA: TGCGCCAGCAGCTTTCGGACAGGGGTATCCGGGGAGCTGTTTTTT. This gives the protein CASSFRTGVSGELFF.